These T cell receptor beta chains were read from a single sample in a study of cytomegalovirus exposure and HLA in healthy donors. The assay was immunoSEQ multiplex PCR, and TCRdb's table has in-frame clones only and misses some. The table has some 150,000 clones, 65% to 85% seen once; the top ten hold roughly 4%. Sequences were obtained from PBMCs. The receptors were sampled from a woman aged 40-49 years in good health and CMV-seropositive. Each CDR3 is given with its conserved first and last residue. A D gene is named only where the DNA matches it firmly. Size tells how often a clone was seen (once, few, many) or the class of an expanded clone, and some rows leave it out.

J gene: TRBJ2-3
clone size: NA
D gene: NA
V gene: TRBV7-3
CDR3 DNA: TGTGCCAGCAGTAAAGGCGGGGGCTACACAGATACGCAGTATTTT
CDR3 protein: CASSKGGGYTDTQYF

J gene: TRBJ2-1
clone size: NA
D gene: TRBD1
V gene: TRBV7-3
CDR3 DNA: TGTGCCAGCAGCGTCGGGACAGGGGGCTACAATGAGCAGTTCTTC
CDR3 protein: CASSVGTGGYNEQFF

J gene: TRBJ2-2
clone size: NA
D gene: NA
V gene: TRBV7-2
CDR3 DNA: TGTGCCAGCAGCTTAGCGCTCACAGCCGCGGGCGGGGAGCTGTTTTTT
CDR3 protein: CASSLALTAAGGELFF

J gene: TRBJ2-7
clone size: NA
D gene: NA
V gene: TRBV7-2
CDR3 DNA: TGTGCCAGCAGCCCGCCCGCCGGGAAGTACTACGAGCAGTACTTC
CDR3 protein: CASSPPAGKYYEQYF

J gene: TRBJ2-5
clone size: NA
D gene: NA
V gene: TRBV6-5
CDR3 DNA: TGTGCCACGTCGCGGGGACCCCAAGAGACCCAGTACTTC
CDR3 protein: CATSRGPQETQYF

J gene: TRBJ1-1
clone size: NA
D gene: TRBD1
V gene: TRBV28
CDR3 DNA: TGTGCCAGCAGTGCCCCGGACAGGAGGACTGAAGCTTTCTTT
CDR3 protein: CASSAPDRRTEAFF

J gene: TRBJ2-1
clone size: NA
D gene: TRBD1
V gene: TRBV9
CDR3 DNA: TGTGCCAGCAGCGTCCGGACAGGGGGCTTGGGGAATGAGCAGTTCTTC
CDR3 protein: CASSVRTGGLGNEQFF

J gene: TRBJ1-1
clone size: NA
D gene: NA
V gene: TRBV29-1
CDR3 DNA: TGCAGCGTTATTAAGGGGTTGGACACTGAAGCTTTCTTT
CDR3 protein: CSVIKGLDTEAFF

J gene: TRBJ1-1
clone size: NA
D gene: NA
V gene: TRBV18
CDR3 DNA: TGTGCCAGCTCCGTTGACGGGGGGCCGAACACTGAAGCTTTCTTT
CDR3 protein: CASSVDGGPNTEAFF

J gene: TRBJ2-6
clone size: NA
D gene: NA
V gene: TRBV19
CDR3 DNA: TGTGCCACCTCGCCAGGGCGGCTATCTGGGGCCAACGTCCTGACTTTC
CDR3 protein: CATSPGRLSGANVLTF

J gene: TRBJ1-5
clone size: NA
D gene: NA
V gene: TRBV9
CDR3 DNA: TGTGCCAGCAGCGTGCAACCCCCTGAACTCTATAGCAATCAGCCCCAGCATTTT
CDR3 protein: CASSVQPPELYSNQPQHF

J gene: TRBJ2-3
clone size: NA
D gene: NA
V gene: TRBV21-1
CDR3 DNA: TGTGCCAGCAGCAAAGCGGGACAAAGGAAGGTGGATACGCAGTATTTT
CDR3 protein: CASSKAGQRKVDTQYF

J gene: TRBJ2-2
clone size: NA
D gene: NA
V gene: TRBV2
CDR3 DNA: TGTGCCAGCAGTGAAGCGCGGAGCACCGGGGAGCTGTTTTTT
CDR3 protein: CASSEARSTGELFF

J gene: TRBJ2-5
clone size: NA
D gene: NA
V gene: TRBV15
CDR3 DNA: TGTGCCACCAGCAGAGGGGAGCCCAAGGAGACCCAGTACTTC
CDR3 protein: CATSRGEPKETQYF

J gene: TRBJ2-2
clone size: NA
D gene: NA
V gene: TRBV19
CDR3 DNA: TGTGCCAGTAGTATGTCCCCAGGGGTGACCGGGGAGCTGTTTTTT
CDR3 protein: CASSMSPGVTGELFF

J gene: TRBJ2-1
clone size: NA
D gene: NA
V gene: TRBV7-9
CDR3 DNA: TGTGCCAGCAGCCTAGATACAACCTACAATGAGCAGTTCTTC
CDR3 protein: CASSLDTTYNEQFF

J gene: TRBJ2-2
clone size: NA
D gene: NA
V gene: TRBV15
CDR3 DNA: TGTGCCACCAGCAGAGATCGGGTAGGGGCCGGGGAGCTGTTTTTT
CDR3 protein: CATSRDRVGAGELFF

J gene: TRBJ1-1
clone size: NA
D gene: NA
V gene: TRBV28
CDR3 DNA: TGTGCCACCACCCTAGCGCAGCTCGCTTTCTTT
CDR3 protein: CATTLAQLAFF

J gene: TRBJ2-7
clone size: NA
D gene: TRBD2
V gene: TRBV7-3
CDR3 DNA: TGTGCCAGCAGCCTCACTAGCGGGGGGAGCTCCTACGAGCAGTACTTC
CDR3 protein: CASSLTSGGSSYEQYF

J gene: TRBJ1-6
clone size: NA
D gene: NA
V gene: TRBV10-3
CDR3 DNA: TGTGCCATCAGGGGGGGAGCCTCAAATTCACCCCTCCACTTT
CDR3 protein: CAIRGGASNSPLHF

J gene: TRBJ1-1
clone size: NA
D gene: TRBD1
V gene: TRBV6-1
CDR3 DNA: TGTGCCAGCAGGAAAAGGACAGGGATTACTGAAGCTTTCTTT
CDR3 protein: CASRKRTGITEAFF

J gene: TRBJ2-5
clone size: NA
D gene: NA
V gene: TRBV15
CDR3 DNA: TGTGCCACCAGCAGAGATCCACAGCTTGAGCAGTACTTC
CDR3 protein: CATSRDPQLEQYF

J gene: TRBJ2-1
clone size: NA
D gene: TRBD1
V gene: TRBV6-7
CDR3 DNA: TGTGCCAGCAGTTATTCTGACAGGGGCCAAAACTGCAATGAGCAGTTCTTC
CDR3 protein: CASSYSDRGQNCNEQFF

J gene: TRBJ1-5
clone size: NA
D gene: TRBD1
V gene: TRBV27
CDR3 DNA: TGTGCCAGCAGTTCGGTAGGGGGCGGATATAGCAATCAGCCCCAGCATTTT
CDR3 protein: CASSSVGGGYSNQPQHF

J gene: TRBJ2-2
clone size: NA
D gene: NA
V gene: TRBV11-2
CDR3 DNA: TGTGCCAGCAGTCTGGGACCAGGGGAGAACACCGGGGAGCTGTTTTTT
CDR3 protein: CASSLGPGENTGELFF

J gene: TRBJ2-1
clone size: NA
D gene: NA
V gene: TRBV1
CDR3 DNA: TGCACCAGCAGCCCCGGACTAGCGGGAGGGGACAATGAGCAGTTCTTC
CDR3 protein: CTSSPGLAGGDNEQFF

J gene: TRBJ1-2
clone size: once
D gene: NA
V gene: TRBV30
CDR3 DNA: TGTGCCTGGAGCGACGGACTCGATGGCTACACCTTC
CDR3 protein: CAWSDGLDGYTF

J gene: TRBJ2-1
clone size: NA
D gene: TRBD1
V gene: TRBV7-8
CDR3 DNA: TGTGCCAGCAGCTCGGACAGGGTGTTCTACAATGAGCAGTTCTTC
CDR3 protein: CASSSDRVFYNEQFF

J gene: TRBJ1-6
clone size: NA
D gene: TRBD1
V gene: TRBV5-1
CDR3 DNA: TGCGCCAGCAGCTTTAACGACAGGGTGGGGACACCCCTCCACTTT
CDR3 protein: CASSFNDRVGTPLHF

J gene: TRBJ2-7
clone size: NA
D gene: NA
V gene: TRBV28
CDR3 DNA: TGTGCCAGCAGAGCAAATCAGGGCCACGAGCAGTACTTC
CDR3 protein: CASRANQGHEQYF

J gene: TRBJ1-1
clone size: NA
D gene: NA
V gene: TRBV10-3
CDR3 DNA: TGTGCCATCCAGCAGGGCGACACTGAAGCTTTCTTT
CDR3 protein: CAIQQGDTEAFF

J gene: TRBJ2-1
clone size: NA
D gene: NA
V gene: TRBV10-3
CDR3 DNA: TGTGCCACCGAAGGGGGTAGCTCCTACAATGAGCAGTTCTTC
CDR3 protein: CATEGGSSYNEQFF

J gene: TRBJ2-2
clone size: NA
D gene: NA
V gene: TRBV6-4
CDR3 DNA: TGTGCCAGCAGTGAGGTACAGGGCGCGCGTCGCGGGGAGCTGTTTTTT
CDR3 protein: CASSEVQGARRGELFF

J gene: TRBJ2-1
clone size: once
D gene: TRBD2
V gene: TRBV7-9
CDR3 DNA: TGTGCCAGCAGCTTTAGGGTAGCGGGAGGACGGGATGAGCAGTTCTTC
CDR3 protein: CASSFRVAGGRDEQFF

J gene: TRBJ1-5
clone size: NA
D gene: NA
V gene: TRBV30
CDR3 DNA: TGTGCCTGGAGTGAACACTACAATCAGCCCCAGCATTTT
CDR3 protein: CAWSEHYNQPQHF

J gene: TRBJ2-1
clone size: NA
D gene: NA
V gene: TRBV7-8
CDR3 DNA: TGTGCCAGCAGCCGCCTGAGCGGATCCTACAATGAGCAGTTCTTC
CDR3 protein: CASSRLSGSYNEQFF

J gene: TRBJ1-6
clone size: few
D gene: NA
V gene: TRBV28
CDR3 DNA: TGTGCCAGCAGTTGGCCAGGGCGGTATAATTCACCCCTCCACTTT
CDR3 protein: CASSWPGRYNSPLHF

J gene: TRBJ2-3
clone size: NA
D gene: TRBD2
V gene: TRBV6-5
CDR3 DNA: TGTGCCAGCAGCGAGCGGGGCCCCCCCGATACGCAGTATTTT
CDR3 protein: CASSERGPPDTQYF

J gene: TRBJ2-3
clone size: NA
D gene: NA
V gene: TRBV5-4
CDR3 DNA: TGTGCCAGCAGCTGGCGGGGGCCAAGTAGGGATACGCAGTATTTT
CDR3 protein: CASSWRGPSRDTQYF

J gene: TRBJ1-2
clone size: once
D gene: TRBD1
V gene: TRBV5-1
CDR3 DNA: TGCGCCAGCAGCTACGGACAGGGGGCATCTAACTATGGCTACACCTTC
CDR3 protein: CASSYGQGASNYGYTF

J gene: TRBJ2-5
clone size: NA
D gene: NA
V gene: TRBV27
CDR3 DNA: TGTGCCAGCAGTACCAGGCCTCAGGAGACCCAGTACTTC
CDR3 protein: CASSTRPQETQYF

J gene: TRBJ2-7
clone size: NA
D gene: NA
V gene: TRBV7-9
CDR3 DNA: TGTGCCAGCAGCTCGGTAACTTACGAGCAGTACTTC
CDR3 protein: CASSSVTYEQYF

J gene: TRBJ2-3
clone size: NA
D gene: NA
V gene: TRBV7-3
CDR3 DNA: TGTGCCAGCAGCCCCAGAGGGGGAGCTGCAGATACGCAGTATTTT
CDR3 protein: CASSPRGGAADTQYF

J gene: TRBJ1-5
clone size: NA
D gene: NA
V gene: TRBV19
CDR3 DNA: TGTGCCAGTAGTATACCATCAGGGGCAGGACAGCCCCAGCATTTT
CDR3 protein: CASSIPSGAGQPQHF

J gene: TRBJ1-1
clone size: NA
D gene: NA
V gene: TRBV5-4
CDR3 DNA: TGTGCCAGCAGCCAAAGGACAGAACACACTGAAGCTTTCTTT
CDR3 protein: CASSQRTEHTEAFF

J gene: TRBJ1-2
clone size: few
D gene: NA
V gene: TRBV20-1
CDR3 DNA: TGCAGTGCCAGGTTCGGAGGCTACACCTTC
CDR3 protein: CSARFGGYTF

J gene: TRBJ2-1
clone size: NA
D gene: TRBD2
V gene: TRBV7-3
CDR3 DNA: TGTGCCAGCAGCCGCGGGGGGGCCGGCAACAATGAGCAGTTCTTC
CDR3 protein: CASSRGGAGNNEQFF

J gene: TRBJ1-5
clone size: NA
D gene: NA
V gene: TRBV6-1
CDR3 DNA: TGTGCCAGCAGTGACATAAAGCGCAGCCTTAGCAATCAGCCCCAGCATTTT
CDR3 protein: CASSDIKRSLSNQPQHF

J gene: TRBJ2-7
clone size: NA
D gene: NA
V gene: TRBV15
CDR3 DNA: TGTGCCACCAGCAGAGGGTTGGACGCACTAGCCGAGCAGTACTTC
CDR3 protein: CATSRGLDALAEQYF

J gene: TRBJ1-1
clone size: few
D gene: NA
V gene: TRBV13
CDR3 DNA: TGTGCCAGCGGAACAGGTATGAACACTGAAGCTTTCTTT
CDR3 protein: CASGTGMNTEAFF

J gene: TRBJ2-3
clone size: NA
D gene: NA
V gene: TRBV5-6
CDR3 DNA: TGTGCCAGCAGCGTCACAGGCACAGATACGCAGTATTTT
CDR3 protein: CASSVTGTDTQYF

J gene: TRBJ2-7
clone size: NA
D gene: TRBD2
V gene: TRBV5-1
CDR3 DNA: TGCGCCAGCAGCTTGGGGGGGACTAGCGGAACCTACGAGCAGTACTTC
CDR3 protein: CASSLGGTSGTYEQYF

J gene: TRBJ2-7
clone size: NA
D gene: TRBD1
V gene: TRBV11-1
CDR3 DNA: TGTGCCAGCAGCCTAACGGACAGGGCCCCCTACGAGCAGTACTTC
CDR3 protein: CASSLTDRAPYEQYF

J gene: TRBJ2-5
clone size: once
D gene: NA
V gene: TRBV9
CDR3 DNA: TGTGCCAGCAGCACAGACAGGAAAGAGACCCAGTACTTC
CDR3 protein: CASSTDRKETQYF